This T cell receptor beta chain emerged from a study of cytomegalovirus exposure and HLA in healthy donors. Regarding the study as a whole: Accurate predictions that matched the HLA-A and HLA-B alleles of most subjects were reportedly made from TCR beta sequences. When analyzed later, a missense DCLRE1C variant was found to be linked to TCR beta V- and J-gene trimming.

Among the donors, all were healthy bone marrow donors. CDR1 and CDR2 (germline): MDHEN, SYDVKM. Trimming removed 5 bases at V and 4 bases at J, with 11 bases between. The CDR3 extends over 13 amino acids. PCR was performed using 60 Vbeta and 13 Jbeta primers. This table comes from immunoSEQ multiplex PCR, and its TCRdb copy is limited to in-frame clones, with some not included. The sample holds roughly 150,000 clones, roughly 84% seen once. Notes on this clone: Its antigen is not known.

This TCR was recovered from a woman aged 18-29 years in good health and CMV-seronegative. The gene calls are TRBV28 and TRBJ1-2, with a possible D match to TRBD1 (5 bases). Sequenced: PBMCs. CDR3 in amino acids: CASSPGGFYGYTF. The CDR3 nucleotides are TGTGCCAGCAGTCCCGGGGGGTTCTATGGCTACACCTTC.